This TCR beta chain was recorded in a study of blood T cell repertoires in COVID-19. At the level of the study: Sources were T cells, B-cell-depleted T cells, or PBMCs; the material itself was cDNA or gDNA.

As handled by the study authors: Scientists estimated how many nucleated cells there were by amplifying reference gene primers. Sequenced by immunoSEQ multiplex PCR; TCRdb stores in-frame clones only, minus some. Clonal size and the V and J genes are those of that table, whereas D and trimming came from the DNA. The repertoire has hundreds of thousands of clones, around 86% of them found once; the top ten carry less than 2.5%. Germline lookup yields CDR1 GTSNPN and CDR2 SVGIG (reference sequence). The CDR3 runs to 11 residues. Trimming shortened V by 6 bases and J by 1 base, and 6 bases separated the two germline ends.

The source of this sequence is a woman aged 25 to 39 who had recovered from COVID-19. The material sequenced was peripheral blood. This chain connects TRBV30 to TRBJ1-1, with D unclear. The DNA of the CDR3 is TGTGCCTGTTCAGGGAACACTGAAGCTTTCTTT. Translation: CACSGNTEAFF.